The TCR beta chain described here comes from a study of blood T cell repertoires in COVID-19. Across the whole study: The samples span acute and convalescent COVID-19 from the United States, Italy and Spain. T cells, B-cell-depleted T cells, or PBMCs supplied cDNA or gDNA.

The protocol was immunoSEQ multiplex PCR, while the TCRdb copy is restricted to in-frame clones and leaves out a portion. In the table there are approximately 97,000 clones, approximately 81% of which are singletons. V dropped 0 bases and J dropped 6; count of bases not matched to a gene: 2. Germline loops: CDR1 SGDLS, CDR2 YYNGEE. This CDR3 contains 15 residues. The gene calls are TRBV9 and TRBJ2-2, with TRBD2 identical over 10 bases. This TCR was sampled from a man aged 80 or over with acute or convalescent COVID-19. Sequencing used peripheral blood. CDR3 in amino acids: CASSVDLAGAGELFF. In nucleotides, the CDR3 is TGTGCCAGCAGCGTAGACCTAGCGGGAGCCGGGGAGCTGTTTTTT. The full variable domain, in which reference TRBV9 and TRBJ2-2 provide the parts outside the CDR3, is DSGVTQTPKHLITATGQRVTLRCSPRSGDLSVYWYQQSLDQGLQFLIQYYNGEERAKGNILERFSAQQFPDLHSELNLSSLELGDSALYFCASSVDLAGAGELFFGEGSRLTVL.